A single sample is the source of the 5 T cell receptor beta chains below, sequenced in a study of technical replicates of blood from a handful of donors (TCRdb year 2017). The method was the immunoSEQ multiplex PCR assay. As stored in TCRdb, this immuneACCESS dataset retains in-frame rearrangements with V and J assigned. A fraction of the clones does not appear; measured against another copy, unresolved V genes explain less than half of the discrepancy, and the remainder lacks a known reason. Across this sample there are nearly 80,000 clones, with about nine tenths seen only once. About 0.38% of the sample goes to the ten largest clones. The sample comprised T cells isolated from PBMCs. Every receptor here comes from a human donor in good health.

The J gene is TRBJ1-1, the V gene TRBV7-6, with TRBD1 matching over 7 bases. Germline trimming cut 5 bases from V and 3 bases from J; bases unmatched to any gene: 9. CDR1 and CDR2 (germline): SGHVS, FNYEAQ. This CDR3 is 15 amino acids long. CDR3 amino acids: CASSPEGAPHTEAFF. For the CDR3, the DNA is TGTGCCAGCAGCCCGGAGGGGGCGCCTCACACTGAAGCTTTCTTT. Combining the CDR3 with reference TRBV7-6 and TRBJ1-1 gives the whole variable domain GAGVSQSPRYKVTKRGQDVALRCDPISGHVSLYWYRQALGQGPEFLTYFNYEAQQDKSGLPNDRFSAERPEGSISTLTIQRTEQRDSAMYRCASSPEGAPHTEAFFGQGTRLTVV.

The chain carries TRBV19 and TRBJ1-2; 8 bases line up with TRBD1. Germline V CDR1 and CDR2: LNHDA, SQIVND (reference sequence). J lost 4 bases, V lost 9 bases, and 16 bases had no gene match. This CDR3 comprises 16 residues. The CDR3 DNA reads as TGTGCCAGCCGCGAGGGCCAGGGGGCGAGTGGCTATGGCTACACCTTC. It encodes CASREGQGASGYGYTF.

The J gene is TRBJ2-7, the V gene TRBV28; 7 nucleotides match TRBD1. The germline gives CDR1 MDHEN, CDR2 SYDVKM. The trim removed 6 bases at V and 5 bases at J, leaving 4 bases unmatched. The CDR3 covers 12 residues. CDR3 coding DNA: TGTGCCAGCAGCACGACAGGGCACGAGCAGTACTTC. Residues: CASSTTGHEQYF.

The chain employs TRBV7-9 and TRBJ1-2; no firm D call. This CDR3 is built from 14 residues. Germline V gene lookup returns CDR1 SEHNR and CDR2 FQNEAQ (reference sequence). Trimming removed 2 bases at V and 2 bases at J, with 9 bases between. CDR3 sequence: CASSLSAVNYGYTF. The CDR3 DNA reads as TGTGCCAGCAGCTTATCCGCGGTAAACTATGGCTACACCTTC.

This chain uses TRBV7-2 with TRBJ2-7; TRBD2 agrees at 7 bases. After removal of 1 base from V and 3 bases from J, the junction contained 6 bases not matched to a gene. The length of the CDR3 is 15 residues. Germline V gives CDR1 SGHTA, CDR2 FQGNSA. CDR3 in amino acids: CASSLDPAGNYEQYF. DNA for the CDR3: TGTGCCAGCAGCTTAGACCCAGCGGGAAACTACGAGCAGTACTTC.